This TCR beta chain was sequenced in a study of cytomegalovirus exposure and HLA in healthy donors. Study-level results: TCR sequences were mostly rare, though some public TCRs occurred in many donors.

About this clone: Antigen unknown.

The PCR was carried out with 60 Vbeta primers and 13 Jbeta primers. Method: immunoSEQ multiplex PCR; TCRdb's copy keeps in-frame clones and lacks some. The table shows some 70,000 clones, with around 68% occurring only once. The sequence was obtained from a woman in her 30s in good health and CMV-seronegative. Material for sequencing was PBMCs.

In DNA form, the CDR3 reads TGTGCCAGCAGTGAAGCGCTTCGGGGGAGTAGCACTGAAGCTTTCTTT. Translation gives CASSEALRGSSTEAFF. This chain joins TRBV6-1 and TRBJ1-1; possibly TRBD1 for D (5 bases). The CDR3 has 16 residues. Between the trimmed V and J ends, which lost 0 bases and 4 bases, there was a span of 15 bases. CDR1 MNHNS and CDR2 SASEGT come from the germline V gene.